The rows below give T cell receptor beta chains drawn from one sample of a study of T-cell memory formation after mild COVID-19. TCRdb reprocessed the 5' RACE reads via MiXCR and lists one record per CDR3 protein. The sample records roughly 310,000 distinct CDR3 sequences, approximately 16% being singletons. The source material was PBMCs or a T cell subset sorted from them (not recorded which). The origin of the receptors is a man aged 18 to 30 who had mild COVID-19 (a few samples of this study predate the infection). Cell type and time point are not known. Both conserved end residues are part of each CDR3. D genes are given only for firm matches.

d_call | j_call | v_call | cdr3_aa
TRBD1 | TRBJ1-1 | TRBV6-5 | CASSQTGKAFF
NA | TRBJ1-2 | TRBV4-1 | CASRQVKHFYGYTF
TRBD2 | TRBJ2-1 | TRBV7-6 | CASSLALTSGGQLQFF
NA | TRBJ1-1 | TRBV6-6 | CASSYFLGGREAFF
NA | TRBJ2-3 | TRBV7-2 | CASNLNRMDTQYF
TRBD1 | TRBJ2-7 | TRBV4-1 | CASRSTGTGVYEQYF
NA | TRBJ1-3 | TRBV7-9 | CASSSPPGTQSSGNTIYF
NA | TRBJ2-2 | TRBV12-3/TRBV12-4 | CASSKQGSGELFF
TRBD1 | TRBJ1-5 | TRBV19 | CASSTQGAEDQPQHF
NA | TRBJ2-3 | TRBV4-2 | CASSQGEGGVADTQYF
NA | TRBJ2-2 | TRBV5-1 | CASSARLGELFF
TRBD2 | TRBJ2-3 | TRBV7-2 | CASGREGSTDTQYF
TRBD2 | TRBJ2-4 | TRBV9 | CASERGDGNIQYF
NA | TRBJ1-1 | TRBV15 | CATSRDLGGQAFF
NA | TRBJ1-5 | TRBV12-3/TRBV12-4 | CASSFGSRNQPQHF
NA | TRBJ2-2 | TRBV20-1 | CSARDIRPGELFF
TRBD2 | TRBJ2-5 | TRBV29-1 | CSVGIAGGRETQYF
TRBD1 | TRBJ1-1 | TRBV5-1 | CASSLWDSVNTEAFF
NA | TRBJ2-4 | TRBV7-3 | CASSLFRLLAKNIQYF
NA | TRBJ2-4 | TRBV3-1 | CASSQGDIQYF
TRBD2 | TRBJ2-1 | TRBV4-1 | CASSHQTSGEGDEQFF
TRBD2 | TRBJ2-1 | TRBV6-2/TRBV6-3 | CASSYGSGVSSYNEQFF
NA | TRBJ1-5 | TRBV4-1 | CASRSTTGTRGQPQHF
TRBD1 | TRBJ2-1 | TRBV5-5 | CASSWGQGTQPYNEQFF
TRBD1 | TRBJ2-3 | TRBV9 | CASSNRQGGTDTQYF
NA | TRBJ2-5 | TRBV2 | CASNLARSYQETQYF
TRBD2 | TRBJ2-5 | TRBV4-2 | CASSQVSLAGIQETQYF
NA | TRBJ1-2 | TRBV5-1 | CASSLGGASLNGYTF
NA | TRBJ1-5 | TRBV7-8 | CASSVRWGGANQPQHF
NA | TRBJ1-5 | TRBV18 | CASSPRDVLKPQHF
TRBD2 | TRBJ2-5 | TRBV6-6 | CASSHGLAGGPGETQYF